Presented here are 17 T cell receptor beta chains from one specimen sequenced in a study of blood T cell repertoires in COVID-19 (dated by TCRdb to the early 2020s). Receptor amplification or capture employed the immunoSEQ multiplex PCR assay. TCRdb mirrors the immuneACCESS table, restricted to in-frame sequences. Some clones are absent from its copies; in checked studies, under half trace to an unresolved V gene, and the reason for the others is unknown. Recorded for this sample are around 210,000 clones; around four fifths of them occurred a single time. The ten largest make up 0.95% of the sample. The sequencing sample was made of peripheral blood. The receptors were sampled from a man between 60 and 70 years old with COVID-19, enrolled during active disease.

The V gene is TRBV19, the J gene TRBJ1-2; 7 nucleotides align to TRBD1. Trimming removed 7 bases from V and 1 base from J; junction bases left unmatched: 9. Germline CDR1 reads LNHDA; CDR2 reads SQIVND (reference sequence). This CDR3 has 15 amino acids. The CDR3 sequence is CASTTGGQLNYGYTF. The CDR3 DNA is TGTGCCAGTACCACTGGGGGACAGCTTAACTATGGCTACACCTTC.

This rearrangement joins TRBV2 to TRBJ1-2; D gene ambiguous. Germline V lookup: CDR1 SNHLY, CDR2 FYNNEI. This CDR3 is built from 12 residues. With 2 bases removed from V and 5 bases from J, the gap between germline ends came to 6 bases. The CDR3 sequence: CASSESRYGYTF. For the CDR3, the DNA is TGTGCCAGCAGTGAAAGTCGGTATGGCTACACCTTC.

The DNA for the CDR3 is TGCGCCAGCAGCCAAGCTACGGTCTATGGCTACACCTTC. As protein: CASSQATVYGYTF. The V and J genes are TRBV4-1 and TRBJ1-2, with unresolved D. Per germline, CDR1 MGHRA and CDR2 YSYEKL. This CDR3 has 13 residues. Trimming stripped 1 base from V and 4 bases from J, with 7 bases between.

This chain links TRBV5-8 with TRBJ2-7, with 8 bases identical to TRBD1. The CDR3 has 12 amino acids. The V gene's germline CDR1 is SGHTS and CDR2 YDEGEE. J gave up 5 bases and V 7 bases, and 5 bases lay outside the gene matches. The CDR3 loop is CASGRTGNEQYF. The CDR3 bases are TGTGCCAGCGGGCGGACAGGGAACGAGCAGTACTTC.

The chain carries TRBV2 and TRBJ1-1; D remains unclear. Trimming removed 4 bases from V and 4 bases from J, with 10 bases in between. Germline CDR1 and CDR2: SNHLY and FYNNEI. The CDR3 is 13 residues long. In DNA, the CDR3 is TGTGCCAGCAGTGTAATTGAGGGCACTGAAGCTTTCTTT. Translating gives CASSVIEGTEAFF.

This clone was seen just once. The chain joins TRBV5-4 to TRBJ1-4; maybe TRBD1 (6 bases). The germline V gene encodes CDR1 SGHNT and CDR2 YYREEE (reference sequence). The CDR3 runs to 14 residues. V dropped 4 bases and J dropped 8 bases, with 15 bases sitting between them. Here the CDR3 reads CASSRQDGKEKLFF. The DNA for the CDR3 is TGTGCCAGCAGCAGACAGGACGGGAAGGAAAAACTGTTTTTT.

The chain combines TRBV4-2 with TRBJ2-2; a possible D gene is TRBD2 (6 bases). Germline V gene data show CDR1 as LGHNA and CDR2 as YNFKEQ. The CDR3 is 16 amino acids. Deletions cut 4 bases from V and 0 bases from J, with 12 bases between. For the CDR3, the DNA is TGTGCCAGCAGCCCCCGGGGGAGATCGAACACCGGGGAGCTGTTTTTT. This codes for CASSPRGRSNTGELFF.

The genes are TRBV7-9 and TRBJ2-7; 10 bases agree with TRBD1. The CDR3 is 15 residues long. V lost 3 bases and J lost 5; bases outside the gene matches: 7. CDR1 SEHNR and CDR2 FQNEAQ come from the germline V gene (reference sequence). CDR3 bases: TGTGCCAGCAGCTTTTCCGGGACAGGGGAGCACGAGCAGTACTTC. Translation gives CASSFSGTGEHEQYF.

The chain couples TRBV5-1 to TRBJ2-7; TRBD1 might be the D (6 bases). Germline CDR1 is SGHRS and CDR2 is YFSETQ. The CDR3 is made up of 14 amino acids. Between the trimmed V and J ends, which lost 4 bases and 0 bases, there was a span of 11 bases. CDR3 nucleotide sequence: TGCGCCAGCAGCCTGACAGGTAGCTCCTACGAGCAGTACTTC. Translation gives CASSLTGSSYEQYF.

The V gene is TRBV5-1, the J gene TRBJ2-5, with a possible D match to TRBD1 (7 bases). The CDR3 runs to 15 residues. The V and J ends lost 2 bases and 1 base respectively, with 12 bases between them. Germline CDR1 SGHRS, CDR2 YFSETQ. The CDR3 loop is CASSLGGTVQETQYF. DNA for the CDR3: TGCGCCAGCAGCTTAGGAGGGACAGTCCAAGAGACCCAGTACTTC.

The V and J genes are TRBV18 and TRBJ1-5, with D unclear. Germline V gene lookup returns CDR1 KGHSH and CDR2 LQKENI. V shed 4 bases and J shed 6 bases, with 16 bases lying between them. The CDR3 is 15 residues long. The CDR3 DNA reads TGTGCCAGCTCACTAAGTGCCGGGATTAGTCAGCCCCAGCATTTT. Amino acids: CASSLSAGISQPQHF.

The rearrangement links TRBV20-1 to TRBJ2-2, with TRBD2 as a possible D gene (5 bases). Between the trimmed V and J ends, which lost 5 bases and 7 bases, there was a span of 14 bases. Germline V gene lookup returns CDR1 DFQATT and CDR2 SNEGSKA (reference sequence). There are 13 residues in the CDR3. CDR3 nucleotide sequence: TGCAGTGCTGGTGGACTCCTAGGCGGGGAGCTGTTTTTT. This encodes CSAGGLLGGELFF.

This chain connects TRBV7-9 to TRBJ1-4; the D gene is possibly TRBD1 (6 bases). This CDR3 has 15 amino acids. Germline V gene sequence: CDR1 SEHNR, CDR2 FQNEAQ (reference sequence). The V end lost 5 bases, the J end lost 3 bases, and 13 bases lay between the germline ends. CDR3 DNA: TGTGCCAGCAGCCAAAACAGGGTGCCTAATGAAAAACTGTTTTTT. Translation gives CASSQNRVPNEKLFF.

The chain uses TRBV5-4 and TRBJ1-5; tentatively, D is TRBD1 (6 bases). The V gene's germline CDR1 is SGHNT and CDR2 YYREEE (reference sequence). The CDR3 length is 14 residues. The ends were cut back, 4 bases at V and 3 bases at J, with 11 bases in the middle. CDR3 bases: TGTGCCAGCAGCGACGGGACAAACAATCAGCCCCAGCATTTT. This gives the protein CASSDGTNNQPQHF. The full variable domain, in which reference TRBV5-4 and TRBJ1-5 provide the parts outside the CDR3, is ETGVTQSPTHLIKTRGQQVTLRCSSQSGHNTVSWYQQALGQGPQFIFQYYREEENGRGNFPPRFSGLQFPNYSSELNVNALELDDSALYLCASSDGTNNQPQHFGDGTRLSIL.

The chain has TRBV29-1 and TRBJ1-1; TRBD1 aligns across 7 bases. Looked up from germline, CDR1 is SQVTM and CDR2 is ANQGSEA. This CDR3 is built from 14 residues. J lost 5 bases, V lost 6 bases, and 12 bases had no gene match. CDR3: CSVAQWTGGTEAFF. The DNA for the CDR3 is TGCAGCGTGGCCCAGTGGACAGGAGGAACTGAAGCTTTCTTT.

The chain recombines TRBV6-6 with TRBJ1-1; D remains unclear. The V gene's germline CDR1 is MNHNY and CDR2 SVGAGI (reference sequence). CDR3 length equals 14 residues. The V gene lost 4 bases and the J gene lost 2 bases, with 11 bases spanning the gap. The CDR3 loop reads CASSLGRLNTEAFF. The CDR3 nucleotides read TGTGCCAGCAGTTTAGGCAGACTCAACACTGAAGCTTTCTTT.

This chain links TRBV5-1 with TRBJ2-3, with TRBD2 identical over 10 bases. The germline CDR1 and CDR2 sequences are SGHRS and YFSETQ. V was pared by 0 bases and J by 5 bases, with 6 bases of the junction left unmatched. The CDR3 length is 16 residues. In DNA, the CDR3 is TGCGCCAGCAGCTTGGATAGCGGGAGGAACGGAGATACGCAGTATTTT. This gives the protein CASSLDSGRNGDTQYF.